The 27 T cell receptor beta chains listed next were all sequenced from one sample in a study of PD-1 blockade in mismatch repair-deficient tumors. The assay was immunoSEQ multiplex PCR, and TCRdb's table has in-frame clones only and misses some. This table has some 100,000 clones, approximately 83% appearing once. Specimen: peripheral blood, collected 35 to 37 weeks after starting pembrolizumab. The source is an adult with mismatch repair-deficient cancer.

V and J are TRBV9 and TRBJ1-1; D is ambiguous. CDR3 size: 13 residues. Germline V gene data show CDR1 as SGDLS and CDR2 as YYNGEE. The ends were cut back, 1 base at V and 1 base at J, with 5 bases in the middle. CDR3 nucleotide sequence: TGTGCCAGCAGCGTATTCCGGAACACTGAAGCTTTCTTT. It translates to CASSVFRNTEAFF.

This clone was seen just once. The chain joins TRBV7-2 to TRBJ2-7, with D tentatively TRBD1 or TRBD2 (5 bases each). The CDR3 totals 14 residues. V was pared by 7 bases and J by 7 bases, with 20 bases between. From germline, CDR1 is SGHTA and CDR2 FQGNSA. CDR3: CASTSPGSRQEQYF. CDR3 bases: TGTGCCAGCACCTCGCCAGGGAGTCGTCAGGAGCAGTACTTC.

This clone turned up a few times. V gene TRBV28 combines with J gene TRBJ1-5, with TRBD1 as a possible D gene (5 bases). This CDR3 has 15 amino acids. Germline-derived CDR1 and CDR2 are MDHEN and SYDVKM. V lost 3 bases and J 2 bases, leaving 11 bases between the germline ends. Written as DNA, the CDR3 is TGTGCCAGCAGTTTCGGAGGGACCGGCAATCAGCCCCAGCATTTT. Protein product: CASSFGGTGNQPQHF.

This clone was seen just once. The chain uses TRBV14 and TRBJ1-2; no definite D call. Trimming cost V 4 bases and J 4 bases, with 19 bases left between them. The germline CDR1 and CDR2 sequences are SGHDN and FVKESK. The CDR3 spans 16 residues. The CDR3 protein is CASSPFRPAPFYGYTF. CDR3 bases: TGTGCCAGCAGCCCTTTTAGGCCTGCACCCTTCTATGGCTACACCTTC. Full variable domain (rest looked up from reference TRBV14 and TRBJ1-2): EAGVTQFPSHSVIEKGQTVTLRCDPISGHDNLYWYRRVMGKEIKFLLHFVKESKQDESGMPNNRFLAERTGGTYSTLKVQPAELEDSGVYFCASSPFRPAPFYGYTFGSGTRLTVV.

This clone showed up just once. The chain employs TRBV7-9 and TRBJ1-1; 8 bases match TRBD1. CDR1 is SEHNR and CDR2 is FQNEAQ in the germline V gene (reference sequence). CDR3 size: 15 residues. The J segment lost 0 bases and the V segment lost 5 bases, leaving 5 bases of the junction unmatched. The CDR3: CASSPRQGMNTEAFF. The CDR3 DNA sequence: TGTGCCAGCAGCCCCCGACAGGGGATGAACACTGAAGCTTTCTTT.

The J gene is TRBJ2-3, the V gene TRBV27, with D unresolved. V gave up 4 bases and J gave up 0 bases, with 14 bases separating them. Germline values: CDR1 MNHEY, CDR2 SMNVEV (reference sequence). This CDR3 comprises 16 residues. The CDR3 here is CASSYSPMASTDTQYF. For the CDR3, the DNA is TGTGCCAGCAGTTATTCGCCGATGGCTAGCACAGATACGCAGTATTTT.

This rearrangement joins TRBV5-8 to TRBJ1-5, with TRBD1 as a possible D gene (5 bases). The CDR3 has 15 residues. Germline V gene data show CDR1 as SGHTS and CDR2 as YDEGEE. Trimming removed 4 bases from V and 7 bases from J, with 18 bases in between. The CDR3 coding sequence is TGTGCCAGCAGCCCTTGGGGATCGGGGGAACAGCCCCAGCATTTT. Translation gives CASSPWGSGEQPQHF.

This clone was seen only a few times. CDR3 amino acids: CASSLRELFF. CDR3 sequence (DNA): TGTGCCAGCAGCCTCAGGGAGCTGTTTTTT. The chain uses TRBV7-9 and TRBJ2-2; no definite D call. The CDR3 runs to 10 residues. V dropped 5 bases and J dropped 9 bases, with 4 bases sitting between them. Per germline, CDR1 SEHNR and CDR2 FQNEAQ (reference sequence).

The genes are TRBV11-2 and TRBJ2-5, with 14 bases identical to TRBD2. The germline V gene has CDR1 SGHAT and CDR2 FQNNGV. The CDR3 length is 17 residues. V shed 2 bases and J 5 bases; nucleotides not matched to a gene: 7. The CDR3 region is CASSLSGLAGGLETQYF. Here the CDR3 DNA reads TGTGCCAGCAGCTTAAGCGGACTAGCGGGAGGCTTGGAGACCCAGTACTTC. Complete variable domain (other parts from reference TRBV11-2 and TRBJ2-5): EAGVAQSPRYKIIEKRQSVAFWCNPISGHATLYWYQQILGQGPKLLIQFQNNGVVDDSQLPKDRFSAERLKGVDSTLKIQPAKLEDSAVYLCASSLSGLAGGLETQYFGPGTRLLVL.

As concerns this clone: In the same sample, other DNA sequences code for this CDR3. This chain uses TRBV9 with TRBJ2-1; the match to TRBD2 covers 8 bases. V shed 2 bases and J 0 bases; nucleotides not matched to a gene: 1. The CDR3 covers 15 residues. CDR1 is SGDLS and CDR2 is YYNGEE in the germline V gene. CDR3 in amino acids: CASSVSGSSYNEQFF. The CDR3 DNA is TGTGCCAGCAGCGTCAGCGGGAGCTCCTACAATGAGCAGTTCTTC. The full variable domain, in which reference TRBV9 and TRBJ2-1 provide the parts outside the CDR3, is DSGVTQTPKHLITATGQRVTLRCSPRSGDLSVYWYQQSLDQGLQFLIQYYNGEERAKGNILERFSAQQFPDLHSELNLSSLELGDSALYFCASSVSGSSYNEQFFGPGTRLTVL.

This chain uses TRBV9 with TRBJ2-3; 8 bases fit TRBD2. Trimming removed 0 bases from V and 0 bases from J; junction bases left unmatched: 9. The CDR3 spans 18 residues. The V gene's germline CDR1 is SGDLS and CDR2 YYNGEE. The CDR3 loop reads CASSVASGASGSTDTQYF. The CDR3 DNA reads as TGTGCCAGCAGCGTAGCTTCGGGGGCTAGCGGGAGCACAGATACGCAGTATTTT.

This chain connects TRBV11-1 to TRBJ1-2, with TRBD1 as a possible D gene (5 bases). CDR1 is SGHAT, CDR2 FQDESV, per germline (reference sequence). There are 13 residues in the CDR3. The V gene lost 6 bases and the J gene lost 4 bases, with 12 bases spanning the gap. Here the CDR3 reads CASRLSGSYGYTF. CDR3 coding DNA: TGTGCCAGCAGACTTTCAGGGAGCTATGGCTACACCTTC.

The CDR3 sequence: CAISSTSGRYEQYF. CDR3 nucleotides: TGTGCCATCAGTTCGACTAGCGGGAGGTACGAGCAGTACTTC. The chain employs TRBV10-3 and TRBJ2-7; 13 bases align to TRBD2. This CDR3 has 14 residues. Trimming cost V 5 bases and J 4 bases; bases outside gene matches: 2. CDR1 and CDR2 (germline): ENHRY, SYGVKD.

The chain uses TRBV5-4 and TRBJ2-7, with 8 bases fitting TRBD1. The CDR3 contains 17 residues. Germline V gene lookup returns CDR1 SGHNT and CDR2 YYREEE (reference sequence). The V segment lost 4 bases and the J segment 3 bases; nucleotides outside the gene matches: 15. CDR3: CASSQVLAGQAIYEQYF. CDR3 coding DNA: TGTGCCAGCAGCCAAGTTTTGGCGGGACAGGCTATCTACGAGCAGTACTTC.

This clone was seen only a few times. This chain uses TRBV27 with TRBJ2-7; unclear D gene. The CDR3 has 13 residues. Germline values: CDR1 MNHEY, CDR2 SMNVEV (reference sequence). Trimming stripped 2 bases from V and 3 bases from J, with 8 bases between. CDR3 nucleotide sequence: TGTGCCAGCAGTTTAGGGCCGAGCTACGAGCAGTACTTC. Translation: CASSLGPSYEQYF.

V is TRBV7-9 and J is TRBJ2-7; no clear D. The CDR3 is 13 residues long. V shed 5 bases and J shed 5 bases, with 13 bases lying between them. CDR1 and CDR2 from the germline V gene are SEHNR and FQNEAQ (reference sequence). Here the CDR3 reads CASSPAGSHEQYF. Here the CDR3 DNA reads TGTGCCAGCAGCCCCGCCGGGTCCCACGAGCAGTACTTC. Complete variable domain (other parts from reference TRBV7-9 and TRBJ2-7): DTGVSQNPRHKITKRGQNVTFRCDPISEHNRLYWYRQTLGQGPEFLTYFQNEAQLEKSRLLSDRFSAERPKGSFSTLEIQRTEQGDSAMYLCASSPAGSHEQYFGPGTRLTVT.

The chain combines TRBV29-1 with TRBJ2-3, with D uncertain. Germline values: CDR1 SQVTM, CDR2 ANQGSEA. The CDR3 consists of 12 residues. V lost 0 bases and J lost 1, with 2 bases in between. CDR3 residues: CSVEDRTDTQYF. The DNA of the CDR3 is TGCAGCGTTGAAGACCGCACAGATACGCAGTATTTT.

This clone was picked up one time. The chain recombines TRBV5-1 with TRBJ2-2, with D possibly TRBD2 on 6 matching bases. Deletions cut 0 bases from V and 5 bases from J, with 20 bases between. The CDR3 length is 18 residues. CDR1 and CDR2 from the germline V gene are SGHRS and YFSETQ. CDR3 sequence reads: CASSLVRRELLGTGELFF. The CDR3, as DNA: TGCGCCAGCAGCTTGGTGCGGCGGGAACTCTTGGGGACCGGGGAGCTGTTTTTT.

This chain links TRBV21-1 with TRBJ1-5. TRBV21-1 is termed a pseudogene. The CDR3 is made up of 18 amino acids. DNA of the CDR3: TGTGCCAGCACCTCAAGAGGGCCAGAGGGCAATAGCAATCAGCCCCAGCATTTT. It encodes CASTSRGPEGNSNQPQHF.

A note on this clone: The junction departs from germline at one end; a sequencing error may be responsible. The gene calls are TRBV11-2 and TRBJ2-7; TRBD2 matches at 8 bases. Germline V lookup: CDR1 SGHAT, CDR2 FQNNGV. The CDR3 runs 14 residues. DNA of the CDR3: TGTGCCAGCACCTTAAGCGGGAGCTCCTACGAGCAGTACTTC. Protein product: CASTLSGSSYEQYF.

CDR3 bases: TGCAGCGTTGAAGTCAGACTAGGACAAGAGACCGGGGAGCTGTTTTTT. Encoded protein: CSVEVRLGQETGELFF. The rearrangement uses TRBV29-1 and TRBJ2-2; a weak D match, TRBD2 (6 bases). The V end was cut by 1 base, the J end by 5 bases, with 17 bases between. This CDR3 contains 16 residues. Germline V gives CDR1 SQVTM, CDR2 ANQGSEA.

This clone has just a few counts. The chain couples TRBV19 to TRBJ2-1; tentatively, D is TRBD1 (6 bases). The CDR3 has 15 residues. Deletions cut 4 bases from V and 9 bases from J, with 19 bases between. CDR1 and CDR2 from the germline V gene are LNHDA and SQIVND (reference sequence). CDR3 nucleotide sequence: TGTGCCAGTAGTACCCGTTACGACAGGTTTGGTGAGCAGTTCTTC. This sequence encodes CASSTRYDRFGEQFF.

This chain uses TRBV7-8 with TRBJ1-3, with D maybe TRBD1 (5 bases). Looked up from germline, CDR1 is SGHVS and CDR2 is FQNEAQ. This CDR3 has 17 residues. The V gene lost 5 bases and the J gene lost 3 bases, with 20 bases spanning the gap. The CDR3 loop is CASSPLSGRVGGNTIYF. The CDR3 nucleotides are TGTGCCAGCAGCCCCCTCTCAGGCAGGGTAGGTGGAAACACCATATATTTT.

This clone has just a few counts. This sequence joins TRBV5-1 and TRBJ2-3; D gene uncertain. The germline V gene has CDR1 SGHRS and CDR2 YFSETQ. V was cut by 0 bases and J by 2 bases, with 7 bases left in between. This CDR3 comprises 14 residues. The CDR3 loop is CASSLEWYTDTQYF. DNA for the CDR3: TGCGCCAGCAGCTTGGAATGGTACACAGATACGCAGTATTTT.

This sequence joins TRBV6-6 and TRBJ1-2, with 7 bases that match TRBD1. The length of the CDR3 is 14 residues. Trimming at V came to 10 bases and at J to 2 bases, leaving 10 bases not matched to a gene. The germline V gene encodes CDR1 MNHNY and CDR2 SVGAGI (reference sequence). The CDR3 loop is CATRRTGRNYGYTF. In nucleotides, the CDR3 is TGTGCCACCCGACGGACAGGCCGAAACTATGGCTACACCTTC.

The CDR3: CASSPAGTGSEKLFF. DNA for the CDR3: TGTGCCAGCAGTCCCGCCGGGACAGGGAGTGAAAAACTGTTTTTT. J is TRBJ1-4 and V is TRBV6-5; 9 bases map to TRBD1. CDR1 is MNHEY and CDR2 is SVGAGI in the germline V gene. The CDR3 is 15 amino acids. V dropped 5 bases and J dropped 7; count of bases not matched to a gene: 8.

V usage is TRBV19 and J usage is TRBJ2-2; 11 bases are a match to TRBD2. The CDR3 is made up of 14 amino acids. V lost 9 bases and J lost 8; bases outside the gene matches: 8. CDR1 is LNHDA, CDR2 SQIVND, per germline (reference sequence). CDR3 protein: CASNLAGGRGELFF. CDR3 nucleotides: TGTGCCAGCAACCTAGCGGGAGGTAGGGGGGAGCTGTTTTTT.